This is a list of T cell receptor beta chains from one sample in a study of T-cell reconstitution after alpha-beta-depleted transplantation in children. MiXCR, run by TCRdb on the PCR reads, gives a single entry per CDR3 protein. This table has a few hundred thousand distinct CDR3 sequences, about an eighth appearing once. Material: PBMCs, mostly from graft donor cells, obtained 360 days after TCRalphabeta/CD19-depleted stem cell transplant. Receptors originate from a male patient younger than 18 who had a stem cell transplant for acute myeloid leukemia, so the T cells may come from the graft donor. CDR3s include the opening cysteine and the closing phenylalanine or tryptophan. A D gene is named only where the DNA matches it firmly.

d_gene	j_gene	v_gene	CDR3aa
TRBD2	TRBJ2-1	TRBV7-3	CASSLRAGGLGEQFF
-	TRBJ2-5	TRBV10-3	CAIKDGYQETQYF
TRBD2	TRBJ2-1	TRBV12-3/TRBV12-4	CASRRLAGPRLEQFF
-	TRBJ2-1	TRBV19	CASSIRQVYNEQFF
TRBD1	TRBJ2-4	TRBV7-8	CASSPSTGETKNIQYF
TRBD2	TRBJ2-5	TRBV12-3/TRBV12-4	CASSFWREGQETQYF
-	TRBJ2-5	TRBV6-1	CASSEGSPRTQYF
-	TRBJ2-2	TRBV11-1	CASSLDELGQEFTGELFF
-	TRBJ2-7	TRBV30	CAWGKVAEQYF
-	TRBJ1-5	TRBV12-3/TRBV12-4	CASSFSNQPQHF
TRBD2	TRBJ2-3	TRBV28	CASSLETSGNLVTSTDTQYF
-	TRBJ1-5	TRBV6-2/TRBV6-3	CASRSSGFWDSNQPQHF
TRBD2	TRBJ2-1	TRBV29-1	CSVVGGRLAGAPWGEQFF
-	TRBJ2-7	TRBV11-2	CASSLVGQYF
-	TRBJ2-1	TRBV23-1	CASSHYISYNEQFF
TRBD2	TRBJ2-3	TRBV3-1	CASSSSGTITDTQYF
-	TRBJ1-1	TRBV14	CASSQRQNTEAFF
-	TRBJ2-2	TRBV20-1	CSARGQNTGELFF
-	TRBJ1-5	TRBV11-2	CASSLVPQGRYSNQPQHF
-	TRBJ2-7	TRBV21-1	CASSKANRTGNRVGYEQYF
TRBD2	TRBJ2-5	TRBV20-1	CSAPIAGGPRETQYF
-	TRBJ2-2	TRBV12-3/TRBV12-4	CASSFLPRTGELFF
-	TRBJ2-7	TRBV5-1	CASSFDRGGSYEQYF
-	TRBJ1-6	TRBV10-3	CANRQALSYNSPLHF
-	TRBJ2-1	TRBV20-1	CSARGWPNEQFF
TRBD2	TRBJ2-1	TRBV9	CASSVAGAGYNEQFF
TRBD2	TRBJ2-4	TRBV4-2	CASSQVGTSGSGKNIQYF